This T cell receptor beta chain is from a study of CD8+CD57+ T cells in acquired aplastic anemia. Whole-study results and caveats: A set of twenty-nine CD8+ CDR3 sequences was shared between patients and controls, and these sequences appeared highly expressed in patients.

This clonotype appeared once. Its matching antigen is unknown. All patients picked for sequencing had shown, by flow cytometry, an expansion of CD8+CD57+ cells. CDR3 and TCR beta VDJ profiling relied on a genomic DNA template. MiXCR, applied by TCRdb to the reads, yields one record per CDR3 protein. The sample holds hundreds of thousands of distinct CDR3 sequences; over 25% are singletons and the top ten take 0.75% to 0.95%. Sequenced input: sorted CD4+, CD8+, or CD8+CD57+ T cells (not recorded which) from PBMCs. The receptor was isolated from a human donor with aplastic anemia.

CDR3 in DNA: TGCAGCGTGCGGGACAGGGGGGGCTCTGGGGCCAACGTCCTGACTTTC. As protein: CSVRDRGGSGANVLTF. The V and J genes are TRBV29-1 and TRBJ2-6; 11 bases line up with TRBD1. The CDR3 contains 16 residues. The V segment lost 6 bases and the J segment 0 bases; nucleotides outside the gene matches: 4. CDR1 and CDR2 from the germline V gene are SQVTM and ANQGSEA.